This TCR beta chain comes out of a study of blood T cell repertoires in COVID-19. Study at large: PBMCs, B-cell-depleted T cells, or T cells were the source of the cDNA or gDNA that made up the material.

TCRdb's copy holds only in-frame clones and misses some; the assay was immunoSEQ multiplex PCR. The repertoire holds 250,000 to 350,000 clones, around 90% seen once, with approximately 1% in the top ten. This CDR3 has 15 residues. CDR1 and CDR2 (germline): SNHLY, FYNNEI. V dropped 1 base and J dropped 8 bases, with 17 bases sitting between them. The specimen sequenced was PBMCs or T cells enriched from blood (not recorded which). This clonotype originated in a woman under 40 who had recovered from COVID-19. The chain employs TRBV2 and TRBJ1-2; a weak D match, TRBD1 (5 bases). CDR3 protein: CASSEVGMLWGGYTF. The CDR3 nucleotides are TGTGCCAGCAGTGAAGTGGGGATGTTATGGGGCGGCTACACCTTC.